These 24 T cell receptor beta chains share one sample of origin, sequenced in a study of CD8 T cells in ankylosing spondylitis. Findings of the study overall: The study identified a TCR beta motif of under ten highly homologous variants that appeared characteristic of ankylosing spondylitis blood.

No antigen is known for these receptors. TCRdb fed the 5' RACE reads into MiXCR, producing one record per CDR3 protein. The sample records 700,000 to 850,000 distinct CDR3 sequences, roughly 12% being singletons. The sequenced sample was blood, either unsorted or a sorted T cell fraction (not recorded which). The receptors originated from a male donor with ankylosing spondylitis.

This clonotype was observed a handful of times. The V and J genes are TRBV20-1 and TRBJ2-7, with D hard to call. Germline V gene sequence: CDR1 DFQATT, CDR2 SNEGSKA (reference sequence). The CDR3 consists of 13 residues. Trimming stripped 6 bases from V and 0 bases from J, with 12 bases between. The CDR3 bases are TGCAGTGCCGCAATTCACCCCTCCTACGAGCAGTACTTC. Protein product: CSAAIHPSYEQYF.

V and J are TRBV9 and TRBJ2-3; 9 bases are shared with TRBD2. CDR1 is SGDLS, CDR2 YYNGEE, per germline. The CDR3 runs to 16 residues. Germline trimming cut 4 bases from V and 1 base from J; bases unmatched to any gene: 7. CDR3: CASSPFWTSGTDTQYF. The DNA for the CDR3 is TGTGCCAGCAGCCCCTTCTGGACTAGCGGCACAGATACGCAGTATTTT. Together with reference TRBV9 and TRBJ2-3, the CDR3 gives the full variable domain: DSGVTQTPKHLITATGQRVTLRCSPRSGDLSVYWYQQSLDQGLQFLIQYYNGEERAKGNILERFSAQQFPDLHSELNLSSLELGDSALYFCASSPFWTSGTDTQYFGPGTRLTVL.

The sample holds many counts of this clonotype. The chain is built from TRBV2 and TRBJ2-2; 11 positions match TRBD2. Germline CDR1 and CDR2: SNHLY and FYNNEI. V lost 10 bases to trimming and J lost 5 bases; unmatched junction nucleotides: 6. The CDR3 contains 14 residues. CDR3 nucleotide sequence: TGTGCCACCACTAGCGGGGGAGGAACCGGGGAGCTGTTTTTT. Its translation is CATTSGGGTGELFF.

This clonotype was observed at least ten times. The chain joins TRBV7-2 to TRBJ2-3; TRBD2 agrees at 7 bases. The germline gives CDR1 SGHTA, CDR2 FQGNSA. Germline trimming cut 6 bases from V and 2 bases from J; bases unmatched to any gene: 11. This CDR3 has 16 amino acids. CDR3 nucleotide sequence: TGTGCCAGCAGTTACGGGCCTAGCGGATACACAGATACGCAGTATTTT. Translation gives CASSYGPSGYTDTQYF.

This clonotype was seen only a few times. The CDR3 nucleotides are TGTGCCATCAGTGCGAAGCGGGACACAGATACGCAGTATTTT. This codes for CAISAKRDTDTQYF. The chain joins TRBV10-3 to TRBJ2-3; TRBD2 agrees at 7 bases. Germline CDR1 ENHRY, CDR2 SYGVKD. After removal of 4 bases from V and 2 bases from J, the junction contained 3 bases not matched to a gene. The CDR3 is 14 residues long.

The CDR3 nucleotides read TGTGCCAGCAGCCCAGCAGGTGACTACCGCAATGAGCAGTTCTTC. Residues: CASSPAGDYRNEQFF. V and J are TRBV11-1 and TRBJ2-1; D is perhaps TRBD2 (5 bases). Germline V gene lookup returns CDR1 SGHAT and CDR2 FQDESV (reference sequence). The V and J ends lost 5 bases and 6 bases respectively, with 17 bases between them. This CDR3 has 15 residues. The whole variable domain, filled in from reference TRBV11-1 and TRBJ2-1, reads EAEVAQSPRYKITEKSQAVAFWCDPISGHATLYWYRQILGQGPELLVQFQDESVVDDSQLPKDRFSAERLKGVDSTLKIQPAELGDSAMYLCASSPAGDYRNEQFFGPGTRLTVL.

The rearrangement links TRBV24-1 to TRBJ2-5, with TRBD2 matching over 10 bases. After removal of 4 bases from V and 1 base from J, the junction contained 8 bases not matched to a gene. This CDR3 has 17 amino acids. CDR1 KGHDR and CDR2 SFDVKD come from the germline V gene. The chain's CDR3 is CATSESGLAAFQETQYF. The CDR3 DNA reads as TGTGCCACCAGTGAATCTGGACTAGCGGCCTTCCAAGAGACCCAGTACTTC.

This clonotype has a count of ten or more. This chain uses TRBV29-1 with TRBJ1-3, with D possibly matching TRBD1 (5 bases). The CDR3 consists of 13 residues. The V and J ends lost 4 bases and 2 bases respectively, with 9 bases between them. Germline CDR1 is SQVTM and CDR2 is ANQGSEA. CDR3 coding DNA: TGCAGCGTTGTTCAGGGCCCTGGAAACACCATATATTTT. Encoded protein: CSVVQGPGNTIYF.

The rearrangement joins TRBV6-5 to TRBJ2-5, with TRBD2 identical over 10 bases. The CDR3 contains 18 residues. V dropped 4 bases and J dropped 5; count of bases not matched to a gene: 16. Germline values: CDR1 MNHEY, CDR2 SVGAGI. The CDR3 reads CASSSGSGLAGVGETQYF. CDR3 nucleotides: TGTGCCAGCAGTTCCGGATCGGGGCTAGCGGGAGTGGGCGAGACCCAGTACTTC.

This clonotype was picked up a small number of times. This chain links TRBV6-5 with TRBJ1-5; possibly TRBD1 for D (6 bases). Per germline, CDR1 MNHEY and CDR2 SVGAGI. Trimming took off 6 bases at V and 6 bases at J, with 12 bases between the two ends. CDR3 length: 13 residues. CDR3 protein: CASRYRDGQPQHF. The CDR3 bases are TGTGCCAGCAGATACAGGGACGGTCAGCCCCAGCATTTT.

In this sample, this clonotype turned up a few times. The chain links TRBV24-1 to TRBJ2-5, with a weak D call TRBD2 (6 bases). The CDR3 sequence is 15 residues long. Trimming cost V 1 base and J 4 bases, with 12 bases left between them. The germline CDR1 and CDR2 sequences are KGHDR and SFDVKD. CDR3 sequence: CATSDFWGVGETQYF. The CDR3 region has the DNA TGTGCCACCAGTGATTTCTGGGGGGTAGGAGAGACCCAGTACTTC.

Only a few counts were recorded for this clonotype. The CDR3 DNA is TGTGCCAGCAGCTTCCTAGGACTACCTAAGGCAACTAATGAAAAACTGTTTTTT. Its protein product is CASSFLGLPKATNEKLFF. The chain joins TRBV28 to TRBJ1-4; no clear D. Germline V CDR1 and CDR2: MDHEN, SYDVKM. Trimming left V 6 bases short and J 0 bases short, with 20 bases between. The CDR3 loop spans 18 amino acids. Complete variable domain (other parts from reference TRBV28 and TRBJ1-4): DVKVTQSSRYLVKRTGEKVFLECVQDMDHENMFWYRQDPGLGLRLIYFSYDVKMKEKGDIPEGYSVSREKKERFSLILESASTNQTSMYLCASSFLGLPKATNEKLFFGSGTQLSVL.

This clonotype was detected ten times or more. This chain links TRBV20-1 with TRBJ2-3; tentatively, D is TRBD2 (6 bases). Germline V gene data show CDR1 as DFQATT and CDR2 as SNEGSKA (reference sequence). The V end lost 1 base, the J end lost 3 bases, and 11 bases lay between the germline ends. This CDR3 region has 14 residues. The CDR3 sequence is CSARVAGKTDTQYF. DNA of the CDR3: TGCAGTGCTAGAGTGGCGGGGAAGACAGATACGCAGTATTTT.

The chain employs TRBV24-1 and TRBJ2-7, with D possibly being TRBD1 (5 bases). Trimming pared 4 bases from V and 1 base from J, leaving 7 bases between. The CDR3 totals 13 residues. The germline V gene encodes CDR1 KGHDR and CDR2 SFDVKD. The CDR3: CATSDWTSYEQYF. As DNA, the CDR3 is TGTGCCACCAGTGACTGGACATCCTACGAGCAGTACTTC.

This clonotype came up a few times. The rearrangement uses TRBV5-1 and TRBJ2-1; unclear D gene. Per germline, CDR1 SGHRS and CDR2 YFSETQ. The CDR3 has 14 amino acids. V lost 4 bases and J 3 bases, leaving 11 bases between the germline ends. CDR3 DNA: TGCGCCAGCAGCCCTGGGCGGATCTACAATGAGCAGTTCTTC. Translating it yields CASSPGRIYNEQFF.

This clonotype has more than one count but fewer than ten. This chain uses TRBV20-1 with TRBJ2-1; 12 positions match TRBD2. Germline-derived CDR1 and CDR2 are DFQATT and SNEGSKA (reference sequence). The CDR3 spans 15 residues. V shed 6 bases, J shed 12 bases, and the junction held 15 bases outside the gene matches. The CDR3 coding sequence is TGCAGTGCCCGACCTGGACTAGCGGGGCTTTATGGGCAGTTCTTC. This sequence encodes CSARPGLAGLYGQFF.

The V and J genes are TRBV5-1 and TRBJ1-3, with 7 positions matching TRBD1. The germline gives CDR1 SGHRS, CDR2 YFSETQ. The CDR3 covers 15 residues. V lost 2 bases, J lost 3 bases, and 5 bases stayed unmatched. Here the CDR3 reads CASSLTGTVGNTIYF. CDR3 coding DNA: TGCGCCAGCAGCTTAACCGGGACAGTTGGAAACACCATATATTTT.

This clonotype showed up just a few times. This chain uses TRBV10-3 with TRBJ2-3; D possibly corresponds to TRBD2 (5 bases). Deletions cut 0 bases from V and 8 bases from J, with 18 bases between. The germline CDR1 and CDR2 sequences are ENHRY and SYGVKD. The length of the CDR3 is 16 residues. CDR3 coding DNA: TGTGCCATCAGTGAGTCGCCCGTAGCAGGAGGAGCTACGCAGTATTTT. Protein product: CAISESPVAGGATQYF.

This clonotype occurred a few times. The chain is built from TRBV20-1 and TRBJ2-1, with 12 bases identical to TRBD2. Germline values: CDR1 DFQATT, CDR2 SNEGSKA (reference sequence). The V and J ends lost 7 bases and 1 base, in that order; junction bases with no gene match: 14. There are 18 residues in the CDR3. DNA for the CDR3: TGCAGTGTTAATCCGACTAGCGGGAGCGCCAGGTCCTACAATGAGCAGTTCTTC. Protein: CSVNPTSGSARSYNEQFF.

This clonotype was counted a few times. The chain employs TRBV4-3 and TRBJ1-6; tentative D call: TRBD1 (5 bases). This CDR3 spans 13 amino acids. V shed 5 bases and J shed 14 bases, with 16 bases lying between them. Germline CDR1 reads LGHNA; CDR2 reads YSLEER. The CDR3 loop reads CASSTRGRGALHF. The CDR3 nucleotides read TGCGCCAGCAGCACCCGGGGACGTGGCGCCCTCCACTTT.

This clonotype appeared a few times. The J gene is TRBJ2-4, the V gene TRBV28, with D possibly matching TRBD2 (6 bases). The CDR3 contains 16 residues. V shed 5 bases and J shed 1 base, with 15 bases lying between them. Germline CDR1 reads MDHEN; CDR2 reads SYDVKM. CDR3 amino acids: CASSDPRGMAKNIQYF. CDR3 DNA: TGTGCCAGCAGTGACCCGCGGGGAATGGCCAAAAACATTCAGTACTTC.

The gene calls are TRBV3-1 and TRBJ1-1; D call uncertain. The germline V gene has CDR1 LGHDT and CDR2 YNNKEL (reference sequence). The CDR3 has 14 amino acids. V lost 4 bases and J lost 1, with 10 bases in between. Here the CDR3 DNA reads TGTGCCAGCAGCCGGGGAATCCGGAACACTGAAGCTTTCTTT. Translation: CASSRGIRNTEAFF.

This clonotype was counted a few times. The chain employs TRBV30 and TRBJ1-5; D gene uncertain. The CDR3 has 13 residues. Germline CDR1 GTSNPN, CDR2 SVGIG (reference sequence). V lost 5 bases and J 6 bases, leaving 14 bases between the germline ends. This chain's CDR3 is CAWGTGFSQPQHF. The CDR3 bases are TGTGCCTGGGGAACGGGTTTCAGTCAGCCCCAGCATTTT.

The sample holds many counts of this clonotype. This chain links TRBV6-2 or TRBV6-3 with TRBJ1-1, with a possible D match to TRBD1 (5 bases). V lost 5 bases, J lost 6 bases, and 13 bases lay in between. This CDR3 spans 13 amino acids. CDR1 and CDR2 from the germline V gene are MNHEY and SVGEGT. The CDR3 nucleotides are TGTGCCAGCAGTGAAACAGGTATATCTGAAGCTTTCTTT. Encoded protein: CASSETGISEAFF.